The TCR beta chain under discussion was sequenced for a study of PD-1 blockade in classical Hodgkin lymphoma. This clone has ten or more counts. The antigen is not known. Every single patient, without exception, relapsed after autologous stem cell transplantation, and brentuximab vedotin exposure varied. Only in-frame clones appear in the TCRdb table, and some are missing; sequencing was by immunoSEQ multiplex PCR. Here the sample spans around 45,000 clones, around 76% being singletons. Findings and caveats of the study: Complete responders entered with baseline diversity on par with newly diagnosed patients, the results showed. Researchers reported that CD4+ TCR diversity, though not CD8+, rose significantly by C4D1. The study reported lower baseline TCR diversity in newly diagnosed patients than in healthy donors.

This CDR3 comprises 19 residues. V dropped 3 bases and J dropped 11; count of bases not matched to a gene: 21. CDR1 is LGHNA and CDR2 is YSLEER in the germline V gene. The genes are TRBV4-3 and TRBJ1-4, with 10 bases identical to TRBD1. The sequence came from a human donor with classical Hodgkin lymphoma. The sample in question was peripheral blood mononuclear cells (PBMCs), obtained before the second cycle of nivolumab. The CDR3 protein is CASSQMTGGSPESTGKLFF. Here the CDR3 DNA reads TGCGCCAGCAGCCAGATGACAGGGGGCTCCCCTGAATCAACCGGGAAACTGTTTTTT.